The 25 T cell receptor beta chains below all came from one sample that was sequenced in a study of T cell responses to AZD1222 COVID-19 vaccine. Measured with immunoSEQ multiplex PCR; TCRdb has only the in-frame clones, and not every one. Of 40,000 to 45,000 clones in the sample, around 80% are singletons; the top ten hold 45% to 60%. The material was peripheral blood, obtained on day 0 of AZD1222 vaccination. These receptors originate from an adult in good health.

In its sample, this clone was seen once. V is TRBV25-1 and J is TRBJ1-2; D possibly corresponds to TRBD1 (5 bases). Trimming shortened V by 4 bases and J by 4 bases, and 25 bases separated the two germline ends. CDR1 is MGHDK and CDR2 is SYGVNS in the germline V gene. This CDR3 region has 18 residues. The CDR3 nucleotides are TGTGCCAGCAGTGGTTTTCTCGGGACCGCCGAGGGGCTCTATGGCTACACCTTC. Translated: CASSGFLGTAEGLYGYTF.

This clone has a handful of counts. CDR3 nucleotides: TGTGCCAGCAGTTTATCGGGTGGCTCTGGAAACACCATATATTTT. This codes for CASSLSGGSGNTIYF. The chain uses TRBV27 and TRBJ1-3; D gene unclear. Germline V lookup: CDR1 MNHEY, CDR2 SMNVEV (reference sequence). V lost 0 bases, J lost 0 bases, and 6 bases lay in between. The CDR3 length is 15 residues.

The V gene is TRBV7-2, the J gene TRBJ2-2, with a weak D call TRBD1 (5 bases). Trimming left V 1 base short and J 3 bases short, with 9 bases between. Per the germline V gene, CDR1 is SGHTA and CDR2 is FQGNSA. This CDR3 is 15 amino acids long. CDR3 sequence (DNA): TGTGCCAGCAGCTTAGGTGGGGCTCACACCGGGGAGCTGTTTTTT. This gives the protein CASSLGGAHTGELFF.

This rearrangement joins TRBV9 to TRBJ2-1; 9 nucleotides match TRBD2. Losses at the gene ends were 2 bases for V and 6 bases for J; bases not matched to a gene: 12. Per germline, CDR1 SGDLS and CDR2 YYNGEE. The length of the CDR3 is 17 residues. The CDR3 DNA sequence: TGTGCCAGCAGCGTGGGTGGTGTGGTAGCGGGAGTCAATGAGCAGTTCTTC. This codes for CASSVGGVVAGVNEQFF.

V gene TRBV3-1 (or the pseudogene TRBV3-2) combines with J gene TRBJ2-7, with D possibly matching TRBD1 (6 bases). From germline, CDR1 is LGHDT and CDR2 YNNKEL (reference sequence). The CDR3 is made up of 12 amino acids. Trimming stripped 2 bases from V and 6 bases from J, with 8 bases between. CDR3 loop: CASSQTGFEQYF. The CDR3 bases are TGTGCCAGCAGCCAAACAGGGTTCGAGCAGTACTTC.

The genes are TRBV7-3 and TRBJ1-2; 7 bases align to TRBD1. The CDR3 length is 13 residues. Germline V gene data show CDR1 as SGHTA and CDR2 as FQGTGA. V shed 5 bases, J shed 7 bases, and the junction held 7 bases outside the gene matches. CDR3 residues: CASSPRQGGGYTF. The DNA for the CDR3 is TGTGCCAGCAGCCCCCGACAGGGAGGTGGCTACACCTTC.

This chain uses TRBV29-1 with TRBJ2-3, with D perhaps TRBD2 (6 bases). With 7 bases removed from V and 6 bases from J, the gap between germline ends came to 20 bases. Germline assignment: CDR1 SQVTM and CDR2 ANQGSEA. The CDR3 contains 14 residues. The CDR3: CSASRGLPRDTQYF. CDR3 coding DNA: TGCAGCGCCTCCCGGGGACTTCCGCGTGATACGCAGTATTTT.

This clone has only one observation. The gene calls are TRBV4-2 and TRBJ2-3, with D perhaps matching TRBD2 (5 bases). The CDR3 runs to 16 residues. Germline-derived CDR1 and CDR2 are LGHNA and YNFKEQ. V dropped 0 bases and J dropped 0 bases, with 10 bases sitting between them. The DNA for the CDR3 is TGTGCCAGCAGCCAAGAACCTAGCCGTAGCACAGATACGCAGTATTTT. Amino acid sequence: CASSQEPSRSTDTQYF.

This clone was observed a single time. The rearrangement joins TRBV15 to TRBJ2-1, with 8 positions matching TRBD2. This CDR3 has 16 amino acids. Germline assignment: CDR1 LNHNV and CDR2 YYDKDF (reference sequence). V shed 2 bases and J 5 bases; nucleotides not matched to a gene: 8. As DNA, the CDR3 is TGTGCCACCAGCAGACCCGGGGGGGCTCGGGACAATGAGCAGTTCTTC. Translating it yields CATSRPGGARDNEQFF.

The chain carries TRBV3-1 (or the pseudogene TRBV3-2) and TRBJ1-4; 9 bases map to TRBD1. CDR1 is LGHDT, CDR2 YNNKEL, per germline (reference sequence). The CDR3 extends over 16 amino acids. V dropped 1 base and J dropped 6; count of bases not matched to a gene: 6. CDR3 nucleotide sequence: TGTGCCAGCAGCCAAGCGGGGACAGGGTGGGATGAAAAACTGTTTTTT. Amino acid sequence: CASSQAGTGWDEKLFF.

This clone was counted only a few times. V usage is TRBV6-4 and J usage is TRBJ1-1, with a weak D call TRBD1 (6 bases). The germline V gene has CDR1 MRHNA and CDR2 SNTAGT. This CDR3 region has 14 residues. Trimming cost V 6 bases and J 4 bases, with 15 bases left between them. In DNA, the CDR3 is TGTGCCAGCAGGGACAGTCCAGAGCCCACTGAAGCTTTCTTT. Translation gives CASRDSPEPTEAFF.

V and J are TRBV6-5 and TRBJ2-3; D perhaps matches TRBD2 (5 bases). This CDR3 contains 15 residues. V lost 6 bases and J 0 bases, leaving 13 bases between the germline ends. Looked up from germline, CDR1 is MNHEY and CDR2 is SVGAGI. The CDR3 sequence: CASRAPGSSTDTQYF. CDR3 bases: TGTGCCAGCAGAGCTCCGGGGAGTAGCACAGATACGCAGTATTTT.

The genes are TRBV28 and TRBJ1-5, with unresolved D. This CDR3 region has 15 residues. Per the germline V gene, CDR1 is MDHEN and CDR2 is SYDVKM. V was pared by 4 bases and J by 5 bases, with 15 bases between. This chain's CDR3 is CASSSPGRADQPQHF. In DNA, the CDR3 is TGTGCCAGCAGTTCCCCGGGGAGGGCGGATCAGCCCCAGCATTTT.

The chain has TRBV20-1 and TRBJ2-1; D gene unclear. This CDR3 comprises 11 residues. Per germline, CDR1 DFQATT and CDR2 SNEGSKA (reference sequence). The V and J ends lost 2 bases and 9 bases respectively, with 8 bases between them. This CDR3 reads CSARWVGEQFF. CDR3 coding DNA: TGCAGTGCTAGATGGGTGGGTGAGCAGTTCTTC.

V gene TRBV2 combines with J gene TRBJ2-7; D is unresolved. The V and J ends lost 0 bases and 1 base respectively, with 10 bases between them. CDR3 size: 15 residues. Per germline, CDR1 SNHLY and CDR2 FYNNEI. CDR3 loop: CASSEATAASYEQYF. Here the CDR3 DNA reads TGTGCCAGCAGTGAAGCGACGGCCGCGTCCTACGAGCAGTACTTC.

The CDR3 DNA sequence: TGTGCCAGCAGCTTGGGAAACAATGAGCAGTTCTTC. It codes for CASSLGNNEQFF. This chain joins TRBV5-6 and TRBJ2-1; D remains unclear. Trimming stripped 0 bases from V and 5 bases from J, with 3 bases between. The germline gives CDR1 SGHDT, CDR2 YYEEEE. The CDR3 extends over 12 amino acids.

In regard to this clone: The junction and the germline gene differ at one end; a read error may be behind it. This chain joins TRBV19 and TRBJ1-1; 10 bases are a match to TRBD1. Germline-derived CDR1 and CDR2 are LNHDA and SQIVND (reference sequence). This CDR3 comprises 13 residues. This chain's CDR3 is CASRIGTGAEAFF. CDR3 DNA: TGTGCCAGTAGAATAGGGACAGGGGCTGAAGCTTTCTTT.

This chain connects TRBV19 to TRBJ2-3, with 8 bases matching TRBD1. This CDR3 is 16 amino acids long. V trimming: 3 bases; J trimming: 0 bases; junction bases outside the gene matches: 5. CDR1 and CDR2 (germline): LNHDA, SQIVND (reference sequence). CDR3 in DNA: TGTGCCAGTAGTATGGTGGACAGGGCTAGCACAGATACGCAGTATTTT. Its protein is CASSMVDRASTDTQYF.

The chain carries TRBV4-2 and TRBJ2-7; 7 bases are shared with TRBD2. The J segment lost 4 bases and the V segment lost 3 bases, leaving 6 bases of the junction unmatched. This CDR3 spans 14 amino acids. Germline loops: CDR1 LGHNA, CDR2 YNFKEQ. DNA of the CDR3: TGTGCCAGCAGCCAGACCCCTAGCGGATACGAGCAGTACTTC. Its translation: CASSQTPSGYEQYF.

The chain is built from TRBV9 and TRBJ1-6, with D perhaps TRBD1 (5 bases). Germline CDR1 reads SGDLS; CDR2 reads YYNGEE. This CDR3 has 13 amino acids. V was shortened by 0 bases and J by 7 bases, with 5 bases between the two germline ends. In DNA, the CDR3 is TGTGCCAGCAGCGTAGGGGGGAATTCACCCCTCCACTTT. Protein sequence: CASSVGGNSPLHF.

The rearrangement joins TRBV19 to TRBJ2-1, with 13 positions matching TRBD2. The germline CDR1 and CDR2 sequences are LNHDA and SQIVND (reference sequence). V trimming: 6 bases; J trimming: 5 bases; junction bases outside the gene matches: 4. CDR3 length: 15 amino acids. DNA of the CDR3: TGTGCCAGTAGGCCGGGACTAGCGGGGAACAATGAGCAGTTCTTC. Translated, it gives CASRPGLAGNNEQFF.

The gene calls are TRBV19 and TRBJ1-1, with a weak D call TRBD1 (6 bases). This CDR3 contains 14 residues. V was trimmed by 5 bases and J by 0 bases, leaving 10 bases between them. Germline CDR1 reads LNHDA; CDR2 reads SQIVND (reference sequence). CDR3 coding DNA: TGTGCCAGTAGTGGACAGATTATGAACACTGAAGCTTTCTTT. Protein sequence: CASSGQIMNTEAFF.

CDR3 protein: CATLDPGGNEQYF. DNA of the CDR3: TGTGCCACCCTAGATCCAGGGGGAAACGAGCAGTACTTC. The chain combines TRBV28 with TRBJ2-7; 7 bases fit TRBD1. The CDR3 extends over 13 amino acids. The germline V gene encodes CDR1 MDHEN and CDR2 SYDVKM. With 10 bases clipped from V and 5 bases from J, the junction kept 11 bases outside the gene matches.

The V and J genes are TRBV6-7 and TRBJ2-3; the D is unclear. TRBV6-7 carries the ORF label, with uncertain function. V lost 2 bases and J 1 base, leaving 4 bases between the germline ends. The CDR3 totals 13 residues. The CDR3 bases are TGTGCCAGCAGTTACGAAGGCACAGATACGCAGTATTTT. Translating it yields CASSYEGTDTQYF.

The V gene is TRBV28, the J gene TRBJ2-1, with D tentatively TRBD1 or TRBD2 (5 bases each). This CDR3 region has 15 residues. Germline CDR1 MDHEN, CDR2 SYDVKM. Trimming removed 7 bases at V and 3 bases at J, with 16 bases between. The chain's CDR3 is CASTSFGANYNEQFF. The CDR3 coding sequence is TGTGCCAGCACGAGTTTCGGGGCGAACTACAATGAGCAGTTCTTC.